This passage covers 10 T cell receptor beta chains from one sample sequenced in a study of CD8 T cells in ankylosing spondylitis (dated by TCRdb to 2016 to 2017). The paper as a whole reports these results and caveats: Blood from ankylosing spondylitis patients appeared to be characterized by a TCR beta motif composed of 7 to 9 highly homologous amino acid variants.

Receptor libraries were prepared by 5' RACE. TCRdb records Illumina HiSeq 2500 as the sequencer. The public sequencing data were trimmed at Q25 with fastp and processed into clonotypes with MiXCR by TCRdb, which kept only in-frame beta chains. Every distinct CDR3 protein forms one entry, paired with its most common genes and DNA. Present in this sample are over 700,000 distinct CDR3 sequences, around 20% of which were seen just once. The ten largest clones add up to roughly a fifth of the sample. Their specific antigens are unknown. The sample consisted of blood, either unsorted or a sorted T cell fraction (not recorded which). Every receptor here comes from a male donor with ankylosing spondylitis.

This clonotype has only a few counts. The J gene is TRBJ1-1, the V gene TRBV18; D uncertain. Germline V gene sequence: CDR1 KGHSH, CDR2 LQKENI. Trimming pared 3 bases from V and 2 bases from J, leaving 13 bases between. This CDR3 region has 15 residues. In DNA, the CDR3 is TGTGCCAGCTCACCTACGAACGGGGATAACACTGAAGCTTTCTTT. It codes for CASSPTNGDNTEAFF.

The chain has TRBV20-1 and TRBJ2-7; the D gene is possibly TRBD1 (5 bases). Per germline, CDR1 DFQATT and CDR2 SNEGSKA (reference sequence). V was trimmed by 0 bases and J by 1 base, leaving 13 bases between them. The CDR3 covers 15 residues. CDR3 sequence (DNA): TGCAGTGCTAGAGATATCGGGCAGGGATCCTACGAGCAGTACTTC. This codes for CSARDIGQGSYEQYF.

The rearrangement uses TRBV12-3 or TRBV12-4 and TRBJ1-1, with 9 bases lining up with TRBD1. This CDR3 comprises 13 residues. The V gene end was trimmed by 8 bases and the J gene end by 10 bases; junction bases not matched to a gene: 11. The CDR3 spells CASQSTGGEGAFF. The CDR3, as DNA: TGTGCCAGCCAATCAACAGGGGGCGAAGGAGCTTTCTTT.

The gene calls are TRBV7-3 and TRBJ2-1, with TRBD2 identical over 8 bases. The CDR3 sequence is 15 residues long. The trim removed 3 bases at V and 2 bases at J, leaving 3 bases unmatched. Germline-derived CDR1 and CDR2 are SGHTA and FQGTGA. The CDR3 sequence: CASSFGGVAYNEQFF. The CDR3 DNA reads TGTGCCAGCAGCTTCGGGGGGGTGGCCTACAATGAGCAGTTCTTC.

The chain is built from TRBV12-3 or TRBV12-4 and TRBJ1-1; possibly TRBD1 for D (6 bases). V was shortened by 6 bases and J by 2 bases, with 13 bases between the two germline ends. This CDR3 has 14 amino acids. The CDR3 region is CASRLTGINTEAFF. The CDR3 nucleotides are TGTGCCAGCAGACTTACAGGGATAAACACTGAAGCTTTCTTT.

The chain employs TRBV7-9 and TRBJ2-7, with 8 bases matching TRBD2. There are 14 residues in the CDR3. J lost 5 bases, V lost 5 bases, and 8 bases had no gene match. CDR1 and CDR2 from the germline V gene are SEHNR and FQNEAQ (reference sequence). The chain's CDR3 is CASSQFSGKDEQYF. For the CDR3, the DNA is TGTGCCAGCAGCCAATTTAGCGGGAAGGACGAGCAGTACTTC.

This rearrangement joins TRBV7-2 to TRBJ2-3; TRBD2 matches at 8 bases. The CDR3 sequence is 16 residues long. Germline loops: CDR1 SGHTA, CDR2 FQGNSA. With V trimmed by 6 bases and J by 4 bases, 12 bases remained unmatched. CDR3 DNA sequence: TGTGCCAGCAGACAGGTCCCGGGACTAGTGGCAGATACGCAGTATTTT. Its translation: CASRQVPGLVADTQYF. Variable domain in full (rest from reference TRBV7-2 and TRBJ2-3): GAGVSQSPSNKVTEKGKDVELRCDPISGHTALYWYRQSLGQGLEFLIYFQGNSAPDKSGLPSDRFSAERTGGSVSTLTIQRTQQEDSAVYLCASRQVPGLVADTQYFGPGTRLTVL.

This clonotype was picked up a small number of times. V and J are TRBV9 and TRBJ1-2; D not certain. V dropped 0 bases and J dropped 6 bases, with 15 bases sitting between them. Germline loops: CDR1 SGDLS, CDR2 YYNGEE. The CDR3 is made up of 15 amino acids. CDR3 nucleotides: TGTGCCAGCAGCGTAGGGGGAGATGGTATGAATGGCTACACCTTC. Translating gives CASSVGGDGMNGYTF.

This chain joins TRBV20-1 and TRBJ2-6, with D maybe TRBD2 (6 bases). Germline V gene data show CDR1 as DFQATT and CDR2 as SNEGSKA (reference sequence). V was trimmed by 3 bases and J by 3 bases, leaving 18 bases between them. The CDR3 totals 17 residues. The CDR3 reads CSARVMARGGGANVLTF. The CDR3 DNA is TGCAGTGCTAGGGTAATGGCCCGGGGAGGTGGGGCCAACGTCCTGACTTTC.

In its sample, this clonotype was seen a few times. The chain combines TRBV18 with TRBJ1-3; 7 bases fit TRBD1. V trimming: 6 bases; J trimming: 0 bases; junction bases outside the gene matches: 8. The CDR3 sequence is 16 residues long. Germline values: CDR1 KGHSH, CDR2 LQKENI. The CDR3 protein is CASSSPGTVSGNTIYF. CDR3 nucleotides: TGTGCCAGCTCTTCCCCCGGGACAGTCTCTGGAAACACCATATATTTT.